The next 11 T cell receptor beta chains were all read from a single sample in a study of blood T cell repertoires in COVID-19. The data were produced by immunoSEQ multiplex PCR, yet TCRdb's version contains in-frame clones alone and is incomplete. The sample contains 150,000 to 200,000 clones, 88% of which appear only once. Material for sequencing was peripheral blood. These receptors all stem from a woman in her twenties or thirties with acute or convalescent COVID-19.

This clone was picked up a small number of times. The CDR3 DNA sequence: TGTGCCAGCAGGATAGCCGGGGAGCTGTTTTTT. This translates into CASRIAGELFF. V gene TRBV7-2 combines with J gene TRBJ2-2; D gene unclear. Trimming shortened V by 6 bases and J by 6 bases, and 5 bases separated the two germline ends. The CDR3 loop spans 11 amino acids. Germline-derived CDR1 and CDR2 are SGHTA and FQGNSA.

The CDR3 sequence: CAISDPHSGKNIQYF. As DNA, the CDR3 is TGTGCCATCAGTGACCCTCACTCGGGGAAAAACATTCAGTACTTC. The V and J genes are TRBV10-3 and TRBJ2-4; possible D gene TRBD2, 5 bases. This CDR3 spans 15 amino acids. The germline V gene has CDR1 ENHRY and CDR2 SYGVKD. V was pared by 3 bases and J by 4 bases, with 13 bases between.

The chain combines TRBV5-5 with TRBJ1-5; unclear D gene. The V gene lost 0 bases and the J gene lost 0 bases, with 7 bases spanning the gap. The CDR3 has 15 residues. Germline V gene sequence: CDR1 SGHKS, CDR2 YYEKEE (reference sequence). The CDR3 region is CASSLGGYSNQPQHF. The DNA of the CDR3 is TGTGCCAGCAGCTTGGGCGGCTATAGCAATCAGCCCCAGCATTTT.

The gene calls are TRBV7-9 and TRBJ1-6; TRBD1 agrees at 7 bases. The germline CDR1 and CDR2 sequences are SEHNR and FQNEAQ (reference sequence). V shed 5 bases, J shed 9 bases, and the junction held 10 bases outside the gene matches. This CDR3 comprises 15 residues. CDR3 nucleotide sequence: TGTGCCAGCAGCGAAGGGGCGACAGGGTCTTCACCCCTCCACTTT. Protein sequence: CASSEGATGSSPLHF.

The rearrangement links TRBV7-9 to TRBJ2-5; weak D call: TRBD1 (7 bases). The CDR3 consists of 19 residues. V shed 1 base and J shed 2 bases, with 23 bases lying between them. Germline V gene data show CDR1 as SEHNR and CDR2 as FQNEAQ (reference sequence). DNA of the CDR3: TGTGCCAGCAGCTTAGGAGGGGGGCGACAGGGCCAATTTCAAGAGACCCAGTACTTC. Amino acids: CASSLGGGRQGQFQETQYF.

As DNA, the CDR3 is TGTGCCAGCAGCCAGTACACTGAAGCTTTCTTT. As protein: CASSQYTEAFF. This sequence joins TRBV7-9 and TRBJ1-1; D remains unclear. This CDR3 is 11 amino acids long. The ends were cut back, 5 bases at V and 3 bases at J, with 4 bases in the middle. The germline CDR1 and CDR2 sequences are SEHNR and FQNEAQ (reference sequence). Together with reference TRBV7-9 and TRBJ1-1, the CDR3 gives the full variable domain: DTGVSQNPRHKITKRGQNVTFRCDPISEHNRLYWYRQTLGQGPEFLTYFQNEAQLEKSRLLSDRFSAERPKGSFSTLEIQRTEQGDSAMYLCASSQYTEAFFGQGTRLTVV.

The sample holds a few counts of this clone. The V and J genes are TRBV7-2 and TRBJ1-4; TRBD1 is a possible D gene (5 bases). The CDR3 extends over 14 amino acids. Germline loops: CDR1 SGHTA, CDR2 FQGNSA. The ends were cut back, 2 bases at V and 8 bases at J, with 12 bases in the middle. In DNA, the CDR3 is TGTGCCAGCAGCTTACGATCCGGGGGGGAAAAACTGTTTTTT. Translation gives CASSLRSGGEKLFF.

The J gene is TRBJ2-7, the V gene TRBV2, with 7 bases fitting TRBD1. CDR3 length: 12 residues. V lost 7 bases and J lost 3; bases outside the gene matches: 3. Germline CDR1 SNHLY, CDR2 FYNNEI. The CDR3 nucleotides are TGTGCCAGCATGAGACAGGGCTACGAGCAGTACTTC. Encoded protein: CASMRQGYEQYF.

V usage is TRBV11-2 and J usage is TRBJ2-7, with a possible D match to TRBD1 (6 bases). CDR3 size: 16 residues. In germline, CDR1 is SGHAT, CDR2 FQNNGV. V lost 0 bases, J lost 3 bases, and 15 bases lay in between. In DNA form, the CDR3 reads TGTGCCAGCAGCTTAGAACCGGGGACATTCTACTACGAGCAGTACTTC. As protein: CASSLEPGTFYYEQYF.

The gene calls are TRBV15 and TRBJ2-2; D is possibly TRBD1 (5 bases). The germline CDR1 and CDR2 sequences are LNHNV and YYDKDF (reference sequence). The CDR3 runs to 15 residues. Deletions cut 7 bases from V and 4 bases from J, with 16 bases between. The CDR3 here is CATKQVFSGTGELFF. CDR3 bases: TGTGCCACCAAACAGGTTTTTTCGGGCACCGGGGAGCTGTTTTTT.

This clone showed up just once. This chain uses TRBV10-3 with TRBJ1-3; D is undetermined. V dropped 6 bases and J dropped 0 bases, with 12 bases sitting between them. The CDR3 is 15 amino acids. Germline lookup yields CDR1 ENHRY and CDR2 SYGVKD. The CDR3 spells CAISWTGDSGNTIYF. CDR3 DNA sequence: TGTGCCATCAGCTGGACCGGGGACTCTGGAAACACCATATATTTT.